This record looks at one T cell receptor beta chain sequence and its context. Its antigen is as yet unknown. The data originate from a study of T cells expressing NK-cell markers. TCRdb reprocessed the 5' RACE reads, with one entry per CDR3 protein and no DNA. Listed are around 550,000 distinct CDR3 sequences; under 4.5% falls within the top ten. Overall study findings and caveats: A range of about 1.0-8% of CD8+ T cells consisted of dominant NKG2C+ clonotypes in about six donors. These clonotypes also led the CD3+CD56-NKG2C+ fraction in a handful of donors.

The receptor comes from a man aged 18-30 years in good health. Sequencing input: blood T cells: a sorted CD56 or NKG2C T cell subset, CD4+ or CD8+ T cells, or bulk PBMC T cells (not recorded which).

CDR3 sequence reads: CSAGNPVLAGASRRMGNEQFF. The chain employs TRBV29-1 and TRBJ2-1; the TCRdb D gene call, TRBD2, has no DNA to confirm it. This CDR3 has 21 amino acids. Germline lookup yields CDR1 SQVTM and CDR2 ANQGSEA.